This passage covers 5 T cell receptor beta chains from one sample sequenced in a study of beta chain features in type 1 diabetes. The authors reverse transcribed all of the isolated RNA, so sequencing captured expressed TCRB transcripts. Measured with immunoSEQ multiplex PCR; TCRdb has only the in-frame clones, and not every one. This sample has some 360,000 clones, with roughly a fifth found just once. The source material was naive CD4+ T cells from blood. All receptors come from a woman in her late teens or twenties in good health.

The genes are TRBV27 and TRBJ2-5; D not certain. Germline values: CDR1 MNHEY, CDR2 SMNVEV (reference sequence). The CDR3 consists of 14 residues. Between the trimmed V and J ends, which lost 0 bases and 3 bases, there was a span of 8 bases. In DNA form, the CDR3 reads TGTGCCAGCAGTTTATCAAATCTAAAAGAGACCCAGTACTTC. As protein: CASSLSNLKETQYF.

The rearrangement links TRBV11-3 to TRBJ2-3; unclear D gene. Germline CDR1 SGHNT, CDR2 YENEEA. Deletions cut 1 base from V and 2 bases from J, with 7 bases between. The CDR3 consists of 14 residues. Written as DNA, the CDR3 is TGTGCCAGCAGCTTAGCTCGAGTCACAGATACGCAGTATTTT. This sequence encodes CASSLARVTDTQYF. Together with reference TRBV11-3 and TRBJ2-3, the CDR3 gives the full variable domain: EAGVVQSPRYKIIEKKQPVAFWCNPISGHNTLYWYLQNLGQGPELLIRYENEEAVDDSQLPKDRFSAERLKGVDSTLKIQPAELGDSAVYLCASSLARVTDTQYFGPGTRLTVL.

The chain carries TRBV29-1 and TRBJ2-1; 10 bases line up with TRBD2. The CDR3 runs to 13 residues. In germline, CDR1 is SQVTM, CDR2 ANQGSEA. After removal of 4 bases from V and 7 bases from J, the junction contained 4 bases not matched to a gene. CDR3 protein: CSVAGTSDNEQFF. CDR3 DNA: TGCAGCGTTGCCGGGACTAGCGATAATGAGCAGTTCTTC.

The chain is built from TRBV5-1 and TRBJ2-7; TRBD2 might be the D (5 bases). Trimming left V 4 bases short and J 2 bases short, with 16 bases between. The CDR3 runs 15 residues. CDR1 is SGHRS, CDR2 YFSETQ, per germline. The CDR3 protein is CASSKDTSGAYEQYF. In nucleotides, the CDR3 is TGCGCCAGCAGCAAAGACACCTCCGGGGCCTACGAGCAGTACTTC. Based on the CDR3 plus reference TRBV5-1 and TRBJ2-7, the full variable domain is KAGVTQTPRYLIKTRGQQVTLSCSPISGHRSVSWYQQTPGQGLQFLFEYFSETQRNKGNFPGRFSGRQFSNSRSEMNVSTLELGDSALYLCASSKDTSGAYEQYFGPGTRLTVT.

The gene calls are TRBV30 and TRBJ1-4; 7 bases map to TRBD1. The trim removed 0 bases at V and 7 bases at J, leaving 11 bases unmatched. The V gene's germline CDR1 is GTSNPN and CDR2 SVGIG (reference sequence). This CDR3 has 16 residues. The CDR3 reads CAWSVGTAGGGEKLFF. CDR3 DNA sequence: TGTGCCTGGAGTGTGGGGACAGCAGGAGGTGGTGAAAAACTGTTTTTT.